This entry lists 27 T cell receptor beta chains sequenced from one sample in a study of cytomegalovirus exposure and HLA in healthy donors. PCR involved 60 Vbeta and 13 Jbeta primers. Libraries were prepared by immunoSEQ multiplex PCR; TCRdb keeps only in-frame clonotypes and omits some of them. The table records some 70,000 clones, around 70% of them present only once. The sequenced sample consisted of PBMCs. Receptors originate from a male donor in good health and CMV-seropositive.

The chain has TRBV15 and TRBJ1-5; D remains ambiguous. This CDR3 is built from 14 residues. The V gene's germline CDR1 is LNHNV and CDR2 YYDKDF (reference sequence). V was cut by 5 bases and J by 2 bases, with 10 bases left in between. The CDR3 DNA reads TGTGCCACCAGCTCCCTGCGGGGCAATCAGCCCCAGCATTTT. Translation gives CATSSLRGNQPQHF.

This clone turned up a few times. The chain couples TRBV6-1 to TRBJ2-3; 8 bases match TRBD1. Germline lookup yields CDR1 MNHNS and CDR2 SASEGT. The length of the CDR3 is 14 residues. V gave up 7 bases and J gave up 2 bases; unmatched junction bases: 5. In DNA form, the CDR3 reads TGTGCCAGCAATTTACAGGGGGTCACAGATACGCAGTATTTT. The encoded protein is CASNLQGVTDTQYF.

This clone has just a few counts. Here the CDR3 reads CASSLATGRGYTEAFF. The CDR3 DNA is TGTGCCAGCAGCTTAGCGACGGGGAGAGGGTACACTGAAGCTTTCTTT. The rearrangement joins TRBV7-6 to TRBJ1-1; no firm D call. The V and J ends lost 0 bases and 3 bases respectively, with 14 bases between them. Germline V gives CDR1 SGHVS, CDR2 FNYEAQ. CDR3 size: 16 residues.

The CDR3 coding sequence is TGTGCCAGCAGCTTGGTCTGGCTAGCGGGAGAGAGTGAGCAGTTCTTC. This encodes CASSLVWLAGESEQFF. This chain uses TRBV5-4 with TRBJ2-1; 10 bases are shared with TRBD2. The CDR3 has 16 amino acids. In germline, CDR1 is SGHNT, CDR2 YYREEE (reference sequence). Trimming at V came to 0 bases and at J to 9 bases, leaving 9 bases not matched to a gene.

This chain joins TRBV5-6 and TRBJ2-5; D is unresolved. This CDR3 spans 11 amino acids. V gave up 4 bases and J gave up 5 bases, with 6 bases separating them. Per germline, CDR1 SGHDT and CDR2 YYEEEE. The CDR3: CASSPRETQYF. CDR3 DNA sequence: TGTGCCAGCAGCCCGCGGGAGACCCAGTACTTC.

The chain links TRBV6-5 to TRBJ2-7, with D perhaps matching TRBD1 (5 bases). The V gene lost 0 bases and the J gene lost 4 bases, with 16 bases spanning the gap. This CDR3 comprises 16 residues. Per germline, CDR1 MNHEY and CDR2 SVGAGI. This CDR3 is CASSYSSSRGAYEQYF. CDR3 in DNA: TGTGCCAGCAGTTACTCGTCCAGCCGTGGGGCTTACGAGCAGTACTTC.

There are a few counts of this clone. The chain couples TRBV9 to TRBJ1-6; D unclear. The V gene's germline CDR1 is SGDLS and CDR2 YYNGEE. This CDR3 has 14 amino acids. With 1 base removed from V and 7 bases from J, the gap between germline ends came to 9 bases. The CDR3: CASSVQVENSPLHF. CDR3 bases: TGTGCCAGCAGCGTACAGGTCGAGAATTCACCCCTCCACTTT.

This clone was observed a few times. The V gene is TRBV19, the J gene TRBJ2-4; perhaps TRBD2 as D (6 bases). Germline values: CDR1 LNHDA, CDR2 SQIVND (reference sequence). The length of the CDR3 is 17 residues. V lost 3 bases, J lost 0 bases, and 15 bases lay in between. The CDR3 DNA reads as TGTGCCAGTAGTATTCGGGACTTGCTACCAGCCAAAAACATTCAGTACTTC. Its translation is CASSIRDLLPAKNIQYF.

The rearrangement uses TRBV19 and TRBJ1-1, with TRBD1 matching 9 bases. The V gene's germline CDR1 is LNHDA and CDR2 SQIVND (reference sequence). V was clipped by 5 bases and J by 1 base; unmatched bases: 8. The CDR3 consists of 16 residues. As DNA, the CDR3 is TGTGCCAGTAGTCCCCACAGGGGGCTGAGGAACACTGAAGCTTTCTTT. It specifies CASSPHRGLRNTEAFF.

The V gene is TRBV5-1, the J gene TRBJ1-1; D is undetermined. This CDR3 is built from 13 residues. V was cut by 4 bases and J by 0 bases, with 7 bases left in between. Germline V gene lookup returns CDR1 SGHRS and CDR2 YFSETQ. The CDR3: CASSEEMNTEAFF. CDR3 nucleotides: TGCGCCAGCAGCGAAGAGATGAACACTGAAGCTTTCTTT.

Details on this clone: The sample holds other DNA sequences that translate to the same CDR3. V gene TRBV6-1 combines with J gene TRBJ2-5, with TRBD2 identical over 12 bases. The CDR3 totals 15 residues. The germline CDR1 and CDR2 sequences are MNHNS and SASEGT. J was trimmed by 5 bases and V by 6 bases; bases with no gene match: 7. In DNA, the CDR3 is TGTGCCAGCAGACGACTAGCGGGAGTGGGGGAGACCCAGTACTTC. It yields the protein CASRRLAGVGETQYF.

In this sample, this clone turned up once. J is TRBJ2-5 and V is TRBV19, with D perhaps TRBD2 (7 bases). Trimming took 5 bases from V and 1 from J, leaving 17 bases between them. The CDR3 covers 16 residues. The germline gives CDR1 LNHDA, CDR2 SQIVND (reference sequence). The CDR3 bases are TGTGCCAGTAGTTCCTGGGGGGGCGGGGCCCAAGAGACCCAGTACTTC. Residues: CASSSWGGGAQETQYF.

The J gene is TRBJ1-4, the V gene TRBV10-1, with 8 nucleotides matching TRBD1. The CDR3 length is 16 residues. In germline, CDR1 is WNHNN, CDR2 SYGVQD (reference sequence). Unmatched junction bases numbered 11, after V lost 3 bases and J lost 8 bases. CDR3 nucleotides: TGCGCCAGCAGTGAAGGCGGAGGGACAGGTGAAGAAAAACTGTTTTTT. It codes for CASSEGGGTGEEKLFF.

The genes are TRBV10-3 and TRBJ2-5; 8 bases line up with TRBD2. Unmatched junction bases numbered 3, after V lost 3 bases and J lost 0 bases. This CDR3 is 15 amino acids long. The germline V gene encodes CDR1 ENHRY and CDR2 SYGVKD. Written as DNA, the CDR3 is TGTGCCATCAGTGAAACGGGGGGGAACCAAGAGACCCAGTACTTC. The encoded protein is CAISETGGNQETQYF.

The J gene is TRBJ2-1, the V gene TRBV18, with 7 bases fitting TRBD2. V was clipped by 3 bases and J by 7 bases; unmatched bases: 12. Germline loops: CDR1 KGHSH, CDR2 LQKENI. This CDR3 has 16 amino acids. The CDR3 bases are TGTGCCAGCTCACCGCTGGGCGGGGGAGGTGAAAATGAGCAGTTCTTC. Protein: CASSPLGGGGENEQFF.

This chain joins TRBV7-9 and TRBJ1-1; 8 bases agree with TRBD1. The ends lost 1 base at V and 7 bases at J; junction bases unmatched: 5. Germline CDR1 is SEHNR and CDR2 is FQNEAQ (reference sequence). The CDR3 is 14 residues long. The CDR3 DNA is TGTGCCAGCAGCTTAGGCCAGGGGGCCGGTGAAGCTTTCTTT. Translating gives CASSLGQGAGEAFF.

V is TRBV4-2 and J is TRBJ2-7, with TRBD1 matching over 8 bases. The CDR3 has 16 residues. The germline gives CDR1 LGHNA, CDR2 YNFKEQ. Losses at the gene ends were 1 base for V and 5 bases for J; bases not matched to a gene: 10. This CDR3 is CASSQVRGRGLDEQYF. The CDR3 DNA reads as TGTGCCAGCAGCCAAGTGAGAGGCAGGGGGCTCGACGAGCAGTACTTC.

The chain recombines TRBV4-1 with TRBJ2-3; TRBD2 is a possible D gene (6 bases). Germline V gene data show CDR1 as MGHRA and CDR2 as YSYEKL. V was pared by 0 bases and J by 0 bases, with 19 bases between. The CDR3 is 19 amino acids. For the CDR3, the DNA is TGCGCCAGCAGCCAAGACCTCGTAGCGGAGTATGGGAGCACAGATACGCAGTATTTT. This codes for CASSQDLVAEYGSTDTQYF.

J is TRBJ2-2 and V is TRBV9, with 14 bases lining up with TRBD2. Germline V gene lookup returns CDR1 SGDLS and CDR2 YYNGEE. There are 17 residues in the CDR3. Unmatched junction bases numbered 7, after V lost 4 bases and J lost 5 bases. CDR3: CASSRGLAGEQTGELFF. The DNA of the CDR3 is TGTGCCAGCAGCAGGGGACTAGCGGGAGAACAAACCGGGGAGCTGTTTTTT.

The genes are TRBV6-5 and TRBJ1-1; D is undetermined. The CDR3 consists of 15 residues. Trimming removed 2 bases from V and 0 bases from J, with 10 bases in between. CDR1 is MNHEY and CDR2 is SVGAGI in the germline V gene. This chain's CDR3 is CASSYGVHLNTEAFF. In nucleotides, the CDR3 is TGTGCCAGCAGTTACGGTGTTCACTTGAACACTGAAGCTTTCTTT.

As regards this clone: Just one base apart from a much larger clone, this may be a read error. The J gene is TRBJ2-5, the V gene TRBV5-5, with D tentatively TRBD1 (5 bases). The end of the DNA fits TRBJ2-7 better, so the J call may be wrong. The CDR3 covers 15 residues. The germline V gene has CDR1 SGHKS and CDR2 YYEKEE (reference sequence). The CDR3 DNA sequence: TGTGCCAGCAGCTTGCGGCTGTACAGGATGCACGAGCAGTACTTC. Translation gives CASSLRLYRMHEQYF.

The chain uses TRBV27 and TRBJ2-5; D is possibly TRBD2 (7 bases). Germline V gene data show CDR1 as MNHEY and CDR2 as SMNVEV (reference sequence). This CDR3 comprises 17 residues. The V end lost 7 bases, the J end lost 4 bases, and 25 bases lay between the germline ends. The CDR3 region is CASTPISLGGRVETQYF. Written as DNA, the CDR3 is TGTGCCAGCACCCCTATAAGCTTGGGGGGGCGGGTAGAGACCCAGTACTTC.

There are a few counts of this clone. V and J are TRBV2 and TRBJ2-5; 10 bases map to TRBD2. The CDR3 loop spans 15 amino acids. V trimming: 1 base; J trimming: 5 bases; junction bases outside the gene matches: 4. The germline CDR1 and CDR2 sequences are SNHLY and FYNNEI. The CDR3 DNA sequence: TGTGCCAGCAGTGAAGAGGGACTAGCGAGGGAGACCCAGTACTTC. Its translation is CASSEEGLARETQYF.

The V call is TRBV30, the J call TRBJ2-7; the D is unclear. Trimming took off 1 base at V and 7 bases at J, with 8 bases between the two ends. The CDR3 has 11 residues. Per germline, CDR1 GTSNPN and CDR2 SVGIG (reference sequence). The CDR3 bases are TGTGCCTGGAGTGAAGAGGTTGAGCAGTACTTC. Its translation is CAWSEEVEQYF.

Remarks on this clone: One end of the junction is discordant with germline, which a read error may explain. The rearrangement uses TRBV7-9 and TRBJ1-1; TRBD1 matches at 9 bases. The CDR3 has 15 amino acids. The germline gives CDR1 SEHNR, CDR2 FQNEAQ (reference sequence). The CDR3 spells CSSSLEGTGQTEAFF. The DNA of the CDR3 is TGTTCCAGCAGCTTAGAGGGGACAGGGCAAACTGAAGCTTTCTTT.

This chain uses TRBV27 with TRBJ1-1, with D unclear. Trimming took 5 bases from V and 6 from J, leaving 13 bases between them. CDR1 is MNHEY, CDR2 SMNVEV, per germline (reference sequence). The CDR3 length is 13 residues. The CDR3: CASSGQARPEAFF. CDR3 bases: TGTGCCAGCAGTGGTCAGGCGCGCCCTGAAGCTTTCTTT.

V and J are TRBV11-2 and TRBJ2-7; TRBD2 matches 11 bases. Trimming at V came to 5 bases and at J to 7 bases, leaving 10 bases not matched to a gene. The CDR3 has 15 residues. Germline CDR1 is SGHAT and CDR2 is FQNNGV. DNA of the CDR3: TGTGCCAGCAGCGATAATAGCGGGGGGGTTTATGAGCAGTACTTC. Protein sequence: CASSDNSGGVYEQYF.